Listed below are T cell receptor beta chains from one sample, sequenced in a study of persistence of HIV-infected CD4 T cells. Assay: immunoSEQ multiplex PCR; the TCRdb copy retains only in-frame clones and omits some. Among about 36,000 clones, under 90% were seen once, and the ten largest hold around 5%. These receptors' antigens are unknown. The sample here was cultured CD4+ T cells from PBMCs, taken from a patient who received antiretroviral therapy. Receptors were obtained from an adult with HIV. The donor label of this sample is uncertain. Both conserved end residues are part of each CDR3. The order of the fields is clone size, V gene, CDR3 protein. Only part of the rows carry a size: once, few, many, or a class if the clone is expanded.

>.|TRBV19
CASTGQGSSSYNSPLHF
>.|TRBV6-5
CASGRGPENEQFF
>.|TRBV6-4
CASREQGSAGELFF
>.|TRBV19
CASSIKGGGRNGYTF
>.|TRBV10-3
CAISESEPYNEQFF
>.|TRBV6-2/TRBV6-3
CASSFPGFGGGAYEQYF
>few|TRBV19
CATQSGQSGSPLHF
>once|TRBV7-6
CASSLTLGTGVTDTQYF
>.|TRBV5-1
CASSPALGTGPYEQYF
>.|TRBV19
CASTTGGQVSYTF
>.|TRBV14
CASSQSQGNIQYF
>few|TRBV15
CATSRDNTRYNEQFF
>.|TRBV24-1
CATSDLHGLTGELFF
>.|TRBV7-3
CASSLGLAGATGELFF
>.|TRBV19
CASSIARAVLMNTEAFF
>.|TRBV27
CASSLRRGAGSPLHF
>.|TRBV29-1
CSVEPGGHTEAFF
>.|TRBV6-5
CASGTADTRYF
>.|TRBV9
CASSLSSPRPPDTQYF
>.|TRBV27
CASTGGPNYGYTF
>.|TRBV5-1
CASSLGPYTGYTDTQYF
>few|TRBV5-1
CASSLRGLGSYNEQFF
>.|TRBV10-3
CAISEGEGRDQPQHF
>.|TRBV6-5
CASQGQQGWFF
>.|TRBV9
CASSSPTGGGKVTGNTIYF
>.|TRBV6-5
CASSYSGTGEFF